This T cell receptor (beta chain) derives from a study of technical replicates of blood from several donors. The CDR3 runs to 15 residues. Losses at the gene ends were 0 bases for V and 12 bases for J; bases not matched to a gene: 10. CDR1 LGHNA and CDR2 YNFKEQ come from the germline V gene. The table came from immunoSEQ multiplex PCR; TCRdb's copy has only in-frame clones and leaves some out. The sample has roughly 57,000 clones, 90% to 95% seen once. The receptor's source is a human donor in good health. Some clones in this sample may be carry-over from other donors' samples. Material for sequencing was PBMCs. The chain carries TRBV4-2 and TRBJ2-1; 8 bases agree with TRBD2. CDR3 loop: CASSQDTGGTTGQFF. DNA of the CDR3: TGTGCCAGCAGCCAAGATACGGGAGGGACCACGGGGCAGTTCTTC.